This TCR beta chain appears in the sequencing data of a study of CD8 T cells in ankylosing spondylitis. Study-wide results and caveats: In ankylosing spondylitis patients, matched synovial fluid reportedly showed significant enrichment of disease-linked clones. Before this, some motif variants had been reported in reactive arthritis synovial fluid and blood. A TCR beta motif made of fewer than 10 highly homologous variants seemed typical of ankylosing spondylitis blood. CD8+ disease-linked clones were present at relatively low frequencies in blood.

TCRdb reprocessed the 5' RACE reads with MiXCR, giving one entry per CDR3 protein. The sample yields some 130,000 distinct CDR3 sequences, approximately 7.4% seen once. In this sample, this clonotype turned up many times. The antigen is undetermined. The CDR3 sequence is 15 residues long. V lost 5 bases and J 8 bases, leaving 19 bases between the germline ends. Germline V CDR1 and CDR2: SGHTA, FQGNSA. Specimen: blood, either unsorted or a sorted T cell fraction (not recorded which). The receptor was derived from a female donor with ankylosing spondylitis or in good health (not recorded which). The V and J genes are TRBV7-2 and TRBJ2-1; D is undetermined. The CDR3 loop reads CASSRSFLTNDEQFF. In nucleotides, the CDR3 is TGTGCCAGCAGCCGCTCCTTCCTTACAAACGATGAGCAGTTCTTC.